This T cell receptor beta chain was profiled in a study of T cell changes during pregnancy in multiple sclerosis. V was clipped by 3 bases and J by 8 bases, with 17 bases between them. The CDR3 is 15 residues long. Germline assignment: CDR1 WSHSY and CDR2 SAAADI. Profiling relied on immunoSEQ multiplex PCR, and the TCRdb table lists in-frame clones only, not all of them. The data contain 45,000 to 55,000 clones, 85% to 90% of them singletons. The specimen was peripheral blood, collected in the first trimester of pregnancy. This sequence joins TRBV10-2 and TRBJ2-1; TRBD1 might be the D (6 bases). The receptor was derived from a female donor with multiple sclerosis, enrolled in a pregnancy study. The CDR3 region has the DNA TGCGCCAGCAGTGATGGTGGCAGGGGCATAGATGAGCAGTTCTTC. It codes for CASSDGGRGIDEQFF.